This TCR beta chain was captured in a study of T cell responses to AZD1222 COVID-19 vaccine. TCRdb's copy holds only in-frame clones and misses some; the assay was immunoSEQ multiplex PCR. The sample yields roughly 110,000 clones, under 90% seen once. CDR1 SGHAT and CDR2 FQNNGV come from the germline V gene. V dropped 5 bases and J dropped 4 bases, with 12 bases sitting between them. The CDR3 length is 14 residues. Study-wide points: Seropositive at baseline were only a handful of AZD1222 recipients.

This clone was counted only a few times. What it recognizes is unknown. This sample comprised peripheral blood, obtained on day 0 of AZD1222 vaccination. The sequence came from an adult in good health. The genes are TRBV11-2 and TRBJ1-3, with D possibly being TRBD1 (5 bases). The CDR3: CASSLGTMGNTIYF. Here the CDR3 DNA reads TGTGCCAGCAGCCTCGGGACCATGGGAAACACCATATATTTT.